This is a list of T cell receptor beta chains from one sample in a study of OX40 agonist ivuxolimab in advanced cancers. Produced via immunoSEQ multiplex PCR; TCRdb's table is partial and in-frame only. This table holds about 83,000 clones, about 85% found once. The sample was CD4+ or CD8+ T cells sorted from blood, taken in a trial of the OX40 agonist ivuxolimab. The source is an adult with an advanced solid tumor such as melanoma, head and neck, liver or kidney cancer. CDR3s include the opening cysteine and the closing phenylalanine or tryptophan. D genes are given only for firm matches. Rows give clone size only sometimes, using once, few, many, or a class for an expanded clone.

D,J,size,V,DNA,CDR3
TRBD1,TRBJ1-3,-,TRBV9,TGTGCCAGCAGCATTACCGGGACAGGGTTCTACTCTGGAAACACCATATATTTT,CASSITGTGFYSGNTIYF
TRBD1,TRBJ2-4,-,TRBV30,TGTGCCTGGGACAGGGGTAGCGTGGACATTCAGTACTTC,CAWDRGSVDIQYF
TRBD1,TRBJ2-7,once,TRBV7-9,TGTGCCAGCAGCCCAGGGGGGACAGGGGGATTCGAGCAGTACTTC,CASSPGGTGGFEQYF
TRBD1,TRBJ2-7,-,TRBV19,TGTGCCAGTAGTACCGACAGGGACGAGCAGTACTTC,CASSTDRDEQYF
-,TRBJ1-6,-,TRBV7-2,TGTGCCAGCAGCTTACAGGGGTCACCCCTCCACTTT,CASSLQGSPLHF
-,TRBJ1-5,-,TRBV27,TGTGCCAGCAGTCCTGAACTTTATCAGCCCCAGCATTTT,CASSPELYQPQHF
-,TRBJ1-2,-,TRBV19,TGTGCCAGTAGTCCCCGCTTTAGGGAAAGGGTTGATGGCTACACCTTC,CASSPRFRERVDGYTF
-,TRBJ2-5,-,TRBV6-4,TGTGCCAGCAGTGTTGAGACAGGAGGTGAGCAGTACTTC,CASSVETGGEQYF
-,TRBJ2-5,-,TRBV20-1,TGCAGTGCTAGGGCCGGAGAGACCCAGTACTTC,CSARAGETQYF
-,TRBJ1-1,-,TRBV5-6,TGTGCCAGCAGCTTGGAGCTAACAGGGAAGAACACTGAAGCTTTCTTT,CASSLELTGKNTEAFF